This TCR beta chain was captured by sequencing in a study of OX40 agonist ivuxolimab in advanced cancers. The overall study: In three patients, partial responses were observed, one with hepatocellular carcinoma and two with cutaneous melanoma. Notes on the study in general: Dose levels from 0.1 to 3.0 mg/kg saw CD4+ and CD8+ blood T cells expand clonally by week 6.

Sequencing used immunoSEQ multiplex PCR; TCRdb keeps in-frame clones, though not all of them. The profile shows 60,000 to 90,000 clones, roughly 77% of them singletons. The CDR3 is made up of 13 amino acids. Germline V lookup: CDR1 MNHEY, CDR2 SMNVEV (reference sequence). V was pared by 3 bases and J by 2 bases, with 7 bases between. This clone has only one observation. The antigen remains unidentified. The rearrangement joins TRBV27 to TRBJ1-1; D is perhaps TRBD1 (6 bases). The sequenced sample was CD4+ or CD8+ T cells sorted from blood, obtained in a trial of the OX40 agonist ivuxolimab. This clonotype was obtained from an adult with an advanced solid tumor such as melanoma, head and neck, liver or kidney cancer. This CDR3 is CASSLGANTEAFF. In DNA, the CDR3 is TGTGCCAGCAGTTTGGGGGCAAACACTGAAGCTTTCTTT.